Given below is one T cell receptor beta chain in context. The PCR made use of 60 Vbeta and 13 Jbeta primers. Profiling relied on immunoSEQ multiplex PCR, and the TCRdb table lists in-frame clones only, not all of them. Of under 150,000 clones detected, around 78% appear once; the ten largest clones hold around 1.9%. This entry comes from a study of cytomegalovirus exposure and HLA in healthy donors. The clonotype originates from a woman between 45 and 60 years old in good health and CMV-seronegative. Sequences were obtained from PBMCs.

CDR3 nucleotides: TGTGCCAGCGCTCAGAGACAGCTCCTTGGGCCCCAGCATTTT. Translated: CASAQRQLLGPQHF. The rearrangement joins TRBV4-2 to TRBJ1-5, with D perhaps matching TRBD1 (5 bases). CDR3 length: 14 residues. V lost 8 bases, J lost 9 bases, and 20 bases lay in between. In germline, CDR1 is LGHNA, CDR2 YNFKEQ.